This TCR beta chain was obtained from a study of cytomegalovirus exposure and HLA in healthy donors. The overall study: Prior work identified some 120 million unique TCR beta sequences in roughly 190 million T cells. Points from the study as a whole: Cytomegalovirus status, reportedly, was diagnosed with high specificity and sensitivity by the classifier. The productive fraction for most TCR beta V segments was about 87% or about 30% in an earlier analysis.

This PCR relied on a set of 60 Vbeta primers and 13 Jbeta primers. Original methodology: In a later analysis, of tens of millions of unique beta chains, roughly 10 million appeared in at least two donors. Some clones are missing from TCRdb's copy, which holds only in-frame ones; the method was immunoSEQ multiplex PCR. From that table come the V and J calls and clone size; the DNA was used to work out D and trimming. The sample carries 80,000 or so clones, approximately 78% recorded once. The germline V and J ends were trimmed by 2 bases and 9 bases, with 11 bases remaining between them. Germline V gene data show CDR1 as MNHEY and CDR2 as SVGAGI. There are 14 residues in the CDR3. Comments on this clone: The antigen is unknown.

The receptor was derived from a man in his forties in good health and CMV-seronegative. Sequenced: PBMCs. The V call is TRBV6-5, the J call TRBJ1-6, with D possibly matching TRBD1 (6 bases). This CDR3 reads CASSYGGLGSPLHF. CDR3 DNA: TGTGCCAGCAGTTACGGGGGCTTAGGTTCACCCCTCCACTTT.